The rows below give T cell receptor beta chains drawn from one sample of a study of CD8+CD57+ T cells in acquired aplastic anemia. Via MiXCR, TCRdb re-called the reads, giving one row per CDR3 protein. Of some 190,000 distinct CDR3 sequences listed, 46% are singletons. The sequenced material came from sorted CD4+, CD8+, or CD8+CD57+ T cells (not recorded which) from PBMCs. The receptor source for this set is a human donor in good health. CDR3s include the opening cysteine and the closing phenylalanine or tryptophan. Fields, in order: J gene, CDR3 length, D gene, clone size, V gene, CDR3 DNA, CDR3 protein. A D gene is named only where the DNA matches it firmly. Size is omitted from some rows. Given values are once, few, many or a class for expanded clones.

>TRBJ1-1|13|-|-|TRBV25-1
TGTGCCAGCAGTGAAGATCTCAGGGGTGAAGCTTTCTTT
CASSEDLRGEAFF
>TRBJ2-7|12|-|-|TRBV7-2
TGCGCCAGCAGCTTGGAAGGGGTCGAGCAGTACTTC
CASSLEGVEQYF
>TRBJ1-5|16|-|-|TRBV24-1
TGTGCCACCAGTGATTCGCGAGGTACGAGCAATCAGCCCCAGCATTTT
CATSDSRGTSNQPQHF
>TRBJ1-5|15|-|many|TRBV7-8
TGTGCCAGCAGCTTAGCACTAGGCGGCAATCAGCCCCAGCATTTT
CASSLALGGNQPQHF
>TRBJ1-1|17|-|-|TRBV7-3
TGTGCCAGCAGCTTAAGGTTAGGGGGGCGGGTGAACACTGAAGCTTTCTTT
CASSLRLGGRVNTEAFF
>TRBJ1-2|14|TRBD1|many|TRBV20-1
TGCAGTGCGCCCAACAGGGGGAGGTTATATGGCTACACCTTC
CSAPNRGRLYGYTF
>TRBJ2-1|13|TRBD1|few|TRBV29-1
TGCAGCGCTACAGGGGCTGGAGGCAATGAGCAGTTCTTC
CSATGAGGNEQFF
>TRBJ1-2|12|-|-|TRBV6-1
TGTGCCAGCACCAATTATGGGGAGAGCTACACCTTC
CASTNYGESYTF
>TRBJ1-5|15|-|-|TRBV27
TGTGCCAGCAGTACGAAAGAGTATAGCAATCAGCCCCAGCATTTT
CASSTKEYSNQPQHF
>TRBJ2-1|19|-|-|TRBV2
TGTGCCAGCAGTGAATCGGAGGGGGGTCCAGCGGGTTCCTACAATGAGCAGTTCTTC
CASSESEGGPAGSYNEQFF
>TRBJ1-6|17|-|-|TRBV6-5
TGTGCCAGCAGTTACTCGAGTGTGAGCTCCTATAATTCACCCCTCCACTTT
CASSYSSVSSYNSPLHF
>TRBJ1-6|15|TRBD1|-|TRBV5-4
TGTGCCAGCAGCGTCCGGGACAGAGCTAATTCACCCCTCCACTTT
CASSVRDRANSPLHF
>TRBJ1-5|16|-|once|TRBV11-2
TGTGCCAGCAGCTTAGGGTTTCGGGGAGGCGATCAGCCCCAGCATTTT
CASSLGFRGGDQPQHF
>TRBJ1-1|15|-|few|TRBV5-1
TGCGCCAGCAGCTTGTCAGCCGGGACCTACACTGAAGCTTTCTTT
CASSLSAGTYTEAFF
>TRBJ2-2|14|TRBD1|many|TRBV20-1
TGCAGTGCAAAGACAGGGGGGACGACCGGGGAGCTGTTTTTT
CSAKTGGTTGELFF
>TRBJ1-5|14|TRBD1|-|TRBV7-9
TGTGCCAGCAGCTTAGGGGACAGGGTACAGCCCCAGCATTTT
CASSLGDRVQPQHF
>TRBJ2-1|14|-|many|TRBV10-3
TGTGCCATCAGTGAGTCGAGCTTTTACAATGAGCAGTTCTTC
CAISESSFYNEQFF
>TRBJ1-5|14|-|-|TRBV2
TGTGCCAGCAGTGAGGTGAATAGCAATCAGCCCCAGCATTTT
CASSEVNSNQPQHF
>TRBJ1-6|13|-|-|TRBV4-3
TGCGCCAGCAGCCAGTCGGTGAATTCACCCCTCCACTTT
CASSQSVNSPLHF
>TRBJ1-5|13|-|-|TRBV12-3/TRBV12-4
TGTGCCAGCACAAGGGGTGGCAATCAGCCCCAGCATTTT
CASTRGGNQPQHF
>TRBJ2-1|16|-|many|TRBV10-3
TGTGCCATCAGTGAGTCGTTAGGGGGGTCCTACAATGAGCAGTTCTTC
CAISESLGGSYNEQFF
>TRBJ2-1|13|-|few|TRBV24-1
TGTGCCACCGAGGCGCAGGGGATAAATGAGCAGTTCTTC
CATEAQGINEQFF
>TRBJ1-1|14|-|few|TRBV30
TGTGCCTGGAGTGTGGATAGGGTGAACACTGAAGCTTTCTTT
CAWSVDRVNTEAFF
>TRBJ2-7|14|-|many|TRBV6-1
TGTGCCAGCTGGGGACCAAAAGGCTCCTACGAGCAGTACTTC
CASWGPKGSYEQYF
>TRBJ1-1|14|TRBD1|-|TRBV5-1
TGCGCCAGCAGCTCAGGGACAGGTTACACTGAAGCTTTCTTT
CASSSGTGYTEAFF
>TRBJ2-7|16|TRBD2|once|TRBV4-1
TGCGCCAGCAGCCGAGGGACTAGCGGGGGGTTGCACGAGCAGTACTTC
CASSRGTSGGLHEQYF
>TRBJ1-1|14|-|-|TRBV2
TGTGCCAGCAGTAACCGAGACAGCGGGGCTGAAGCTTTCTTT
CASSNRDSGAEAFF
>TRBJ2-7|12|-|many|TRBV20-1
TGCAGTGCTAGTCTTTTAACCTACGAGCAGTACTTC
CSASLLTYEQYF
>TRBJ1-1|12|-|-|TRBV19
TGTGCCAGTAGTATGGGACCGGGGGAAGCTTTCTTT
CASSMGPGEAFF
>TRBJ2-7|13|TRBD2|-|TRBV19
TGTGCCAGTAGTCGTAGCGGGAACTACGAGCAGTACTTC
CASSRSGNYEQYF
>TRBJ1-4|15|-|-|TRBV20-1
TGCAGTGCTCGGACAGCCGTGGGCGTCAGTGAAAAACTGTTTTTT
CSARTAVGVSEKLFF
>TRBJ1-4|15|-|many|TRBV12-3/TRBV12-4
TGTGCCAGCAGTTTTGGGACCATGGGCCGTGAAAAACTGTTTTTT
CASSFGTMGREKLFF
>TRBJ1-3|15|-|-|TRBV15
TGTGCCACCAGCAGGAAAGGGGCAAGTACAGACACCATATATTTT
CATSRKGASTDTIYF
>TRBJ1-2|14|-|many|TRBV20-1
TGCAGTGCAAGGGAACAGGGCCTTTTGTATGGCTACACCTTC
CSAREQGLLYGYTF
>TRBJ2-1|14|-|-|TRBV2
TGTGCCAGCAGTGAACAGGGTACCTACAATGAGCAGTTCTTC
CASSEQGTYNEQFF
>TRBJ2-5|13|-|few|TRBV20-1
TGCAGTGCAAATATCGGGCAGTTGGAGACCCAGTACTTC
CSANIGQLETQYF
>TRBJ1-1|13|-|-|TRBV10-3
TGTGCCATCAGTGAGAACAGGAACACTGAAGCTTTCTTT
CAISENRNTEAFF
>TRBJ1-1|13|-|-|TRBV7-8
TGTGCCAGCACCTACAGGGTTGGGTCTGAAGCTTTCTTT
CASTYRVGSEAFF
>TRBJ1-6|14|-|-|TRBV9
TGTGCCAGCAGCTTAGCCGGGGGGAATTCACCCCTCCACTTT
CASSLAGGNSPLHF
>TRBJ1-3|13|-|-|TRBV19
TGTGCCAGTAACCCAGGGGTTGGAAACACCATATATTTT
CASNPGVGNTIYF
>TRBJ1-5|15|TRBD1|many|TRBV12-3/TRBV12-4
TGTGCCAGCATTTTAGGACAGGGGGCGGGTCAGCCCCAGCATTTT
CASILGQGAGQPQHF
>TRBJ1-1|11|TRBD1|few|TRBV5-1
TGCGCCAGCAGCCTGGACAGGGTAGCTTTCTTT
CASSLDRVAFF
>TRBJ2-3|13|-|-|TRBV5-1
TGCGCCAGCACCCTAGCGTTGAGGGATACGCAGTATTTT
CASTLALRDTQYF
>TRBJ2-5|11|-|-|TRBV20-1
TGCAGTGCCGTTTTGACAGAGACCCAGTACTTC
CSAVLTETQYF
>TRBJ2-7|15|TRBD2|many|TRBV2
TGTGCCAGCAGGAGCGGGACTAGCGGTACCTACGAGCAGTACTTC
CASRSGTSGTYEQYF
>TRBJ2-7|17|TRBD2|-|TRBV10-1
TGCGCCAGCAGCGACCCTTATGGAGGGACTAGCCGAGAGGGGCAGTACTTC
CASSDPYGGTSREGQYF
>TRBJ2-3|15|TRBD2|few|TRBV30
TGTGCCTGGAGTGTTGGTAGCGGGAGCACAGATACGCAGTATTTT
CAWSVGSGSTDTQYF
>TRBJ2-1|13|-|-|TRBV7-2
TGTGCCAGCTCTCCACCCTCCTACAATGAGCAGCTCTTC
CASSPPSYNEQLF
>TRBJ2-6|13|-|-|TRBV19
TGTGCCAGTAGTACCCAGGGGGCCAACGTCCTGACTTTC
CASSTQGANVLTF
>TRBJ2-1|14|TRBD1|-|TRBV29-1
TGCAGCGGGATGACAGGGGCAGGGTACAATGAGCAGTTCTTC
CSGMTGAGYNEQFF
>TRBJ1-4|11|-|-|TRBV9
TGTGCCAGCAGCTCTGATGAAAAACTGTTTTTT
CASSSDEKLFF
>TRBJ1-1|14|TRBD1|-|TRBV5-1
TGCGCCAGCAGCTTGGAGACAGGGAGGTTTGAAGCTTTCTTT
CASSLETGRFEAFF
>TRBJ2-1|13|-|-|TRBV20-1
TGCAGTGCCAGGTGGCCCGCGGGGAATGAGCAGTTCTTC
CSARWPAGNEQFF
>TRBJ2-2|18|TRBD2|-|TRBV10-3
TGTGCCATCAGTGATCTACTAGCGGGAGGGTTGAACACCGGGGAGCTGTTTTTT
CAISDLLAGGLNTGELFF
>TRBJ2-1|15|-|-|TRBV11-2
TGTGCCAGCAGCTTAGTTCCGGGACCTTACAATGAGCAGTTCTTC
CASSLVPGPYNEQFF
>TRBJ2-3|14|-|many|TRBV19
TGTGCCAGTAGCCCCCGACCCGAGGCAGATACGCAGTATTTT
CASSPRPEADTQYF
>TRBJ1-2|14|TRBD1|-|TRBV29-1
TGCAGCGTTGATGATGAGACTAGACAGGGTGGCTACACCTTC
CSVDDETRQGGYTF
>TRBJ1-1|12|-|-|TRBV7-8
TGTGCCAGCAGCCCCCGGGTGCTGGAAGCTTTCTTT
CASSPRVLEAFF
>TRBJ2-3|16|TRBD2|-|TRBV2
TGTGCCAGCAGTTTGGCGGGAGTGGGGGGCACAGATACGCAGTATTTT
CASSLAGVGGTDTQYF